The 14 T cell receptor beta chains in this list originate from one sample, sequenced in a study of blood T cell repertoires in COVID-19. Sequencing used immunoSEQ multiplex PCR; TCRdb keeps in-frame clones, though not all of them. The sample lists 110,000 or so clones, 70% to 90% occurring once. The sample consisted of peripheral blood. All receptors come from a middle-aged man with acute or convalescent COVID-19.

This chain joins TRBV4-2 and TRBJ2-1; TRBD2 agrees at 11 bases. V dropped 1 base and J dropped 8; count of bases not matched to a gene: 10. The CDR3 contains 17 residues. Germline CDR1 is LGHNA and CDR2 is YNFKEQ. In DNA form, the CDR3 reads TGTGCCAGCAGCCAAGTCCTCGGTAGCGGGGGGGCCGATGAGCAGTTCTTC. Translation: CASSQVLGSGGADEQFF.

The rearrangement joins TRBV3-1 (or the pseudogene TRBV3-2) to TRBJ1-4; 11 bases fit TRBD1. Unmatched junction bases numbered 4, after V lost 3 bases and J lost 7 bases. Germline V gene data show CDR1 as LGHDT and CDR2 as YNNKEL (reference sequence). The CDR3 runs to 15 residues. CDR3 in amino acids: CASSQMDRGPEKLFF. DNA for the CDR3: TGTGCCAGCAGCCAGATGGACAGGGGGCCTGAAAAACTGTTTTTT.

The chain combines TRBV30 with TRBJ1-1, with a tentative D call TRBD1 (6 bases). Trimming stripped 3 bases from V and 0 bases from J, with 17 bases between. Germline V gene sequence: CDR1 GTSNPN, CDR2 SVGIG (reference sequence). This CDR3 contains 16 residues. The CDR3 DNA reads TGTGCCTGGAGGGCCCGAGGGGGGGCCCTGAACACTGAAGCTTTCTTT. Protein: CAWRARGGALNTEAFF.

The V call is TRBV19, the J call TRBJ2-7; TRBD2 aligns across 9 bases. The CDR3 runs to 19 residues. Germline assignment: CDR1 LNHDA and CDR2 SQIVND (reference sequence). The J segment lost 0 bases and the V segment lost 6 bases, leaving 18 bases of the junction unmatched. In DNA form, the CDR3 reads TGTGCCAGTAGCCGAGGTAGGGGGAGCGGGGGGATCAGCTCCTACGAGCAGTACTTC. Translation gives CASSRGRGSGGISSYEQYF.

The V and J genes are TRBV12-3 or TRBV12-4 and TRBJ1-6; a weak D match, TRBD1 (6 bases). This CDR3 spans 13 amino acids. V was trimmed by 5 bases and J by 10 bases, leaving 12 bases between them. The CDR3: CASSLQTGSPLHF. The CDR3 DNA reads TGTGCCAGCAGTCTCCAGACAGGATCACCCCTCCACTTT.

V gene TRBV7-9 combines with J gene TRBJ2-1; D is unclear. The CDR3 totals 16 residues. CDR1 SEHNR and CDR2 FQNEAQ come from the germline V gene (reference sequence). Trimming took off 4 bases at V and 3 bases at J, with 16 bases between the two ends. The CDR3 sequence is CASSSRPLRVYNEQFF. The CDR3 coding sequence is TGTGCCAGCAGCTCCAGACCTCTCCGGGTCTACAATGAGCAGTTCTTC. The full variable domain, its missing parts supplied by reference TRBV7-9 and TRBJ2-1, is DTGVSQNPRHKITKRGQNVTFRCDPISEHNRLYWYRQTLGQGPEFLTYFQNEAQLEKSRLLSDRFSAERPKGSFSTLEIQRTEQGDSAMYLCASSSRPLRVYNEQFFGPGTRLTVL.

The gene calls are TRBV30 and TRBJ1-1; 7 bases agree with TRBD1. Per germline, CDR1 GTSNPN and CDR2 SVGIG (reference sequence). This CDR3 has 14 amino acids. The V segment lost 0 bases and the J segment 8 bases; nucleotides outside the gene matches: 9. The CDR3 sequence: CAWSVNRLGQEAFF. Here the CDR3 DNA reads TGTGCCTGGAGTGTAAATCGTCTGGGACAGGAAGCTTTCTTT.

V and J are TRBV4-1 and TRBJ1-3; perhaps TRBD1 as D (6 bases). Trimming stripped 1 base from V and 2 bases from J, with 9 bases between. Germline V lookup: CDR1 MGHRA, CDR2 YSYEKL. The CDR3 is 15 residues long. The CDR3 sequence is CASSQGRQAGNTIYF. CDR3 coding DNA: TGCGCCAGCAGCCAAGGACGACAGGCTGGAAACACCATATATTTT.

This rearrangement joins TRBV2 to TRBJ2-2, with D maybe TRBD1 (5 bases). The CDR3 runs 14 residues. The ends were cut back, 5 bases at V and 0 bases at J, with 7 bases in the middle. Germline values: CDR1 SNHLY, CDR2 FYNNEI. CDR3 loop: CASSLTANTGELFF. The CDR3 bases are TGTGCCAGCAGTTTGACAGCGAACACCGGGGAGCTGTTTTTT.

CDR3 nucleotide sequence: TGCGCCAGCAGCTTGGTATCCAGGGAGGATGGCTACACCTTC. Translating it yields CASSLVSREDGYTF. The chain has TRBV5-1 and TRBJ1-2, with D maybe TRBD1 (5 bases). The germline V gene has CDR1 SGHRS and CDR2 YFSETQ. Trimming stripped 0 bases from V and 6 bases from J, with 12 bases between. The CDR3 contains 14 residues.

The chain is built from TRBV6-1 and TRBJ1-6; D may be TRBD1 (6 bases). The germline gives CDR1 MNHNS, CDR2 SASEGT. V shed 2 bases and J shed 8 bases, with 10 bases lying between them. There are 14 residues in the CDR3. This CDR3 is CASSEWGRDSPLHF. DNA for the CDR3: TGTGCCAGCAGTGAATGGGGGCGTGATTCACCCCTCCACTTT.

The V call is TRBV3-1 (or the pseudogene TRBV3-2), the J call TRBJ2-1, with D perhaps matching TRBD2 (5 bases). V lost 3 bases and J lost 0, with 12 bases in between. This CDR3 comprises 16 residues. Germline V CDR1 and CDR2: LGHDT, YNNKEL (reference sequence). CDR3 DNA: TGTGCCAGCAGCCAGGGTAGAGGGAGCTCCTACAATGAGCAGTTCTTC. Protein product: CASSQGRGSSYNEQFF.

J is TRBJ2-2 and V is TRBV7-3; D not certain. Deletions cut 5 bases from V and 0 bases from J, with 4 bases between. The CDR3 is made up of 13 amino acids. Germline CDR1 reads SGHTA; CDR2 reads FQGTGA. The CDR3 DNA reads TGTGCCAGCAGCCGAGCGAACACCGGGGAGCTGTTTTTT. As protein: CASSRANTGELFF. Full variable domain (remainder filled in from reference TRBV7-3 and TRBJ2-2): GAGVSQTPSNKVTEKGKYVELRCDPISGHTALYWYRQSLGQGPEFLIYFQGTGAADDSGLPNDRFFAVRPEGSVSTLKIQRTERGDSAVYLCASSRANTGELFFGEGSRLTVL.

V is TRBV5-1 and J is TRBJ2-1, with 8 bases fitting TRBD1. V lost 0 bases and J lost 9; bases outside the gene matches: 5. The CDR3 loop spans 14 amino acids. Germline V CDR1 and CDR2: SGHRS, YFSETQ. Written as DNA, the CDR3 is TGCGCCAGCAGCTTGGGACAGGGGTGGGGTGAGCAGTTCTTC. As protein: CASSLGQGWGEQFF. Full variable domain (rest looked up from reference TRBV5-1 and TRBJ2-1): KAGVTQTPRYLIKTRGQQVTLSCSPISGHRSVSWYQQTPGQGLQFLFEYFSETQRNKGNFPGRFSGRQFSNSRSEMNVSTLELGDSALYLCASSLGQGWGEQFFGPGTRLTVL.